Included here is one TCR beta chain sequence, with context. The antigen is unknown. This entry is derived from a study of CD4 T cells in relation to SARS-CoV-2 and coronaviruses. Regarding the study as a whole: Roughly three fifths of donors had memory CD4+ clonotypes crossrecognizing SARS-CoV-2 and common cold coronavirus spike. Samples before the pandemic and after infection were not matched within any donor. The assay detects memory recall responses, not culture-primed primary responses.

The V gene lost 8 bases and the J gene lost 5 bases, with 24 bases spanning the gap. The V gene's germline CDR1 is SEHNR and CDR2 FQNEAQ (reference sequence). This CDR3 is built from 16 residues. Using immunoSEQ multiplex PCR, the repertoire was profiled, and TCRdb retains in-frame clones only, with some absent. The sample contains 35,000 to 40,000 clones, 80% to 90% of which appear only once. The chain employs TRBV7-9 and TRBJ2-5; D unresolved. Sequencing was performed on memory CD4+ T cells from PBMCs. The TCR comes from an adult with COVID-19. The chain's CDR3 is CASRPVLSLGRETQYF. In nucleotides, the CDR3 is TGTGCCAGCCGCCCCGTTCTTAGTTTGGGCCGTGAGACCCAGTACTTC.